The clone carrying this TCR beta chain has at least ten counts. Its specificity is not known. Per the study methods: Researchers built a distant-metastasis classifier for papillary thyroid cancer that drew on CDR3 differences across clinicopathological groups. TCRdb re-analyzed the PCR reads through MiXCR. For this entry, the V and J calls and clone size follow TCRdb and not the study's own pipeline. The sample includes approximately 29,000 clones, approximately 31% seen only once; the top ten take 32%. There were no patients who had received any treatment before thyroid surgery. The germline CDR1 and CDR2 sequences are MRHNA and SNTAGT. Trimming took 3 bases from V and 4 from J, leaving 14 bases between them. The CDR3 consists of 15 residues. These data belong to a study of metastatic and nonmetastatic thyroid tumors. Overall study findings and caveats: In both blood and tumor samples, TCR beta diversity was reported significantly higher for malignant than benign nodules.

The sample comprised blood. This TCR came from a female donor with papillary thyroid cancer or a benign thyroid nodule (not recorded which). Some clones in this sample may be carry-over from other donors' samples. This chain connects TRBV6-4 to TRBJ2-3; D is perhaps TRBD1 or TRBD2 (6 bases each). CDR3 protein: CASSEGGGQADTQYF. DNA for the CDR3: TGTGCCAGCAGTGAAGGAGGGGGGCAGGCAGATACGCAGTATTTT.